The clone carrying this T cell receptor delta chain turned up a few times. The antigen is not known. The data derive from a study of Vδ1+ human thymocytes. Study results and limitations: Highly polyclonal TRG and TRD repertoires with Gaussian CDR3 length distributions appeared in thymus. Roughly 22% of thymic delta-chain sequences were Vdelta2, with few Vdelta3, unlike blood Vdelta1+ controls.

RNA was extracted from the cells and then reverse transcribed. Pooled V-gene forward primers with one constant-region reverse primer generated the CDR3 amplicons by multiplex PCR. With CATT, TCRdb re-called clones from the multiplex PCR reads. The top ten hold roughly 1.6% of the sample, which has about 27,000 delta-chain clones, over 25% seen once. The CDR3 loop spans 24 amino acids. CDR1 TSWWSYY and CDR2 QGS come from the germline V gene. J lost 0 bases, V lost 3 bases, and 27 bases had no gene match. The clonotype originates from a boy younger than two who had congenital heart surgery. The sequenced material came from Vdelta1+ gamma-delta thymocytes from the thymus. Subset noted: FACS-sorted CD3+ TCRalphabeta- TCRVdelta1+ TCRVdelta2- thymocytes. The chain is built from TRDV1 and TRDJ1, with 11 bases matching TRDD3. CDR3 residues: CALGDVLRSKYTGGYFTYTDKLIF. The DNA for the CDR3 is TGTGCTCTTGGGGACGTCCTACGGTCTAAATATACTGGGGGATATTTCACGTACACCGATAAACTCATCTTT.